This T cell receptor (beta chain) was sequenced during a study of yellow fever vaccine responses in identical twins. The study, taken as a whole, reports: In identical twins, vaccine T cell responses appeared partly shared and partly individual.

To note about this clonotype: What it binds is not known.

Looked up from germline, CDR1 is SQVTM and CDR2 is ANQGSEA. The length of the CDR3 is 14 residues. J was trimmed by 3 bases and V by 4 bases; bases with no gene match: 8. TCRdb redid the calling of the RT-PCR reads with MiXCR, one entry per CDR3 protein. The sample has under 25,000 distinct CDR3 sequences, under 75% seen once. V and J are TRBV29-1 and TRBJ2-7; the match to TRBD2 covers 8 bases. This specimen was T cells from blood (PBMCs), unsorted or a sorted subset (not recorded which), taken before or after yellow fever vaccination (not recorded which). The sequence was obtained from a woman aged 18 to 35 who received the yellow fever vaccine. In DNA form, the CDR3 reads TGCAGCGTTGTCTCAGCGGGAGCCTACTACGAGCAGTACTTC. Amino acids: CSVVSAGAYYEQYF.